The 9 T cell receptor beta chains presented below share a single source sample, sequenced in a study of shared clonotypes between healthy human individuals. TCRdb's table, derived via immunoSEQ multiplex PCR, lists solely in-frame clones and lacks some. The profile shows roughly 2.2 million clones, around 93% of them singletons. The sample consisted of naive CD4+ T cells from PBMCs. Subset reported: CD45RA+ positively selected. The receptors come from a man between 18 and 29 years old in good health. Some clones in this sample may be carry-over from other donors' samples.

V is TRBV7-3 and J is TRBJ2-3; TRBD2 aligns across 9 bases. The CDR3 spans 15 residues. With V trimmed by 5 bases and J by 4 bases, 7 bases remained unmatched. CDR1 and CDR2 (germline): SGHTA, FQGTGA. The CDR3 sequence: CASSQGSGSPDTQYF. Here the CDR3 DNA reads TGTGCCAGCAGCCAGGGTAGCGGGAGCCCAGATACGCAGTATTTT.

The CDR3, as DNA: TGTGCCAGCAGCTCCGGGACCAATGTCCTCAATGAGCAGTTCTTC. Translating gives CASSSGTNVLNEQFF. The chain carries TRBV7-9 and TRBJ2-1; D is possibly TRBD1 or TRBD2 (5 bases each). The V end lost 4 bases, the J end lost 6 bases, and 16 bases lay between the germline ends. CDR1 SEHNR and CDR2 FQNEAQ come from the germline V gene (reference sequence). CDR3 length: 15 residues.

This chain joins TRBV19 and TRBJ1-1; 10 bases agree with TRBD1. Germline lookup yields CDR1 LNHDA and CDR2 SQIVND (reference sequence). The CDR3 covers 15 residues. The ends lost 7 bases at V and 5 bases at J; junction bases unmatched: 10. CDR3 loop: CASTLRDRGVTEAFF. CDR3 bases: TGTGCCAGTACCCTCCGGGACAGGGGTGTAACTGAAGCTTTCTTT.

CDR3 coding DNA: TGTGCCTGGGGCAAGAATCAGCCCCAGCATTTT. Translation gives CAWGKNQPQHF. The V gene is TRBV30, the J gene TRBJ1-5, with no clear D. Trimming removed 5 bases from V and 4 bases from J, with 6 bases in between. CDR1 is GTSNPN and CDR2 is SVGIG in the germline V gene (reference sequence). This CDR3 is built from 11 residues.

The V and J genes are TRBV18 and TRBJ2-3; maybe TRBD2 (6 bases). This CDR3 comprises 16 residues. Germline loops: CDR1 KGHSH, CDR2 LQKENI. The V end lost 1 base, the J end lost 5 bases, and 16 bases lay between the germline ends. The CDR3 DNA follows: TGTGCCAGCTCACCACAGCAGGTGGGGGGAAAAGATACGCAGTATTTT. This codes for CASSPQQVGGKDTQYF.

The rearrangement joins TRBV5-1 to TRBJ2-3; no definite D call. The V end lost 0 bases, the J end lost 8 bases, and 13 bases lay between the germline ends. This CDR3 region has 14 residues. The germline CDR1 and CDR2 sequences are SGHRS and YFSETQ. The CDR3 protein is CASSLGSPAATQYF. CDR3 coding DNA: TGCGCCAGCAGCTTGGGATCGCCCGCGGCTACGCAGTATTTT.

The rearrangement links TRBV25-1 to TRBJ1-1; possibly TRBD1 for D (5 bases). This CDR3 is 14 amino acids long. Trimming left V 6 bases short and J 1 base short, with 12 bases between. Germline V CDR1 and CDR2: MGHDK, SYGVNS. CDR3 amino acids: CASSRGLRNTEAFF. The DNA for the CDR3 is TGTGCCAGCAGCCGGGGACTGCGGAACACTGAAGCTTTCTTT.

J is TRBJ1-5 and V is TRBV28, with D possibly TRBD1 on 5 matching bases. This CDR3 is 19 amino acids long. The germline V and J ends were trimmed by 3 bases and 0 bases, with 21 bases remaining between them. Germline V gives CDR1 MDHEN, CDR2 SYDVKM. The CDR3 DNA reads as TGTGCCAGCAGTTTCCCAATCATGCCCGGGACGGCTAGCAATCAGCCCCAGCATTTT. Its protein product is CASSFPIMPGTASNQPQHF.

This clone has a handful of counts. This rearrangement joins TRBV5-4 to TRBJ2-1; 11 positions match TRBD2. J lost 5 bases, V lost 4 bases, and 5 bases had no gene match. This CDR3 spans 15 amino acids. Germline V gene data show CDR1 as SGHNT and CDR2 as YYREEE (reference sequence). The CDR3 DNA reads as TGTGCCAGCAGCCCCGGGACTAGCGGTGACAATGAGCAGTTCTTC. Encoded protein: CASSPGTSGDNEQFF. The variable domain in full, completed from reference TRBV5-4 and TRBJ2-1, reads ETGVTQSPTHLIKTRGQQVTLRCSSQSGHNTVSWYQQALGQGPQFIFQYYREEENGRGNFPPRFSGLQFPNYSSELNVNALELDDSALYLCASSPGTSGDNEQFFGPGTRLTVL.